The rows below give T cell receptor beta chains drawn from one sample of a study of beta chain features in type 1 diabetes. The protocol was immunoSEQ multiplex PCR, while the TCRdb copy is restricted to in-frame clones and leaves out a portion. Of roughly 180,000 clones listed, approximately 13% were seen once; the top ten hold less than 0.7%. Sample: central memory CD4+ T cells from blood. The source of these receptors is a woman younger than 35 in good health. The CDR3 runs from the conserved cysteine through the conserved F or W.

V gene: TRBV21-1
CDR3 protein: CASSKQGKGDTQYF

V gene: TRBV2
CDR3 protein: CASSALAGVGEQYF

V gene: TRBV7-9
CDR3 protein: CASSGTLAGQYNEQFF

V gene: TRBV6-4
CDR3 protein: CASSDTRIGAAFF

V gene: TRBV18
CDR3 protein: CASSPRPSGIDNEQFF

V gene: TRBV5-1
CDR3 protein: CASSLVGSIYEQYF

V gene: TRBV11-2
CDR3 protein: CASSPRTGTGGSYEQYF

V gene: TRBV7-2
CDR3 protein: CASSSSGTVNEKLFF

V gene: TRBV5-1
CDR3 protein: CASSLEDRAHEKLFF

V gene: TRBV5-1
CDR3 protein: CASSNNRAFSYEQYF

V gene: TRBV28
CDR3 protein: CASSVQGLTEAFF

V gene: TRBV11-2
CDR3 protein: CASGLEGHTDTQYF

V gene: TRBV19
CDR3 protein: CASRPGPGGNQPQHF

V gene: TRBV28
CDR3 protein: CASSLAPTYEQYF

V gene: TRBV10-3
CDR3 protein: CAITRGSGANVLTF

V gene: TRBV5-4
CDR3 protein: CASSLKAGGPRDEQFF

V gene: TRBV19
CDR3 protein: CASRPGLAVHEQYF

V gene: TRBV29-1
CDR3 protein: CSVNRDRGTDTQYF

V gene: TRBV11-1
CDR3 protein: CASSSTSGSYEQYF

V gene: TRBV5-6
CDR3 protein: CASSAAGEQYF

V gene: TRBV9
CDR3 protein: CASSVGTRDGELFF

V gene: TRBV6-5
CDR3 protein: CASSYLPGSNQPQHF

V gene: TRBV15
CDR3 protein: CATSRDRQGVSDTQYF

V gene: TRBV25-1
CDR3 protein: CASLGFYEQYF

V gene: TRBV27
CDR3 protein: CASSFRQGRVPEAFF

V gene: TRBV7-9
CDR3 protein: CASSDRGNEKLFF

V gene: TRBV18
CDR3 protein: CASSQGRGTEAFF

V gene: TRBV5-1
CDR3 protein: CASSKGTDSYEQYF

V gene: TRBV18
CDR3 protein: CASSPGGPRVDTEAFF

V gene: TRBV18
CDR3 protein: CASSPQANTEAFF

V gene: TRBV18
CDR3 protein: CASSTTDRGYQPQHF

V gene: TRBV2
CDR3 protein: CASRRGLAGELFF

V gene: TRBV7-9
CDR3 protein: CASSFNRDSYEQYF

V gene: TRBV5-6
CDR3 protein: CASSLGTPYGYTF

V gene: TRBV9
CDR3 protein: CASSVENRVYRNNEQFF

V gene: TRBV5-1
CDR3 protein: CASSLDSSWTSGSGEQFF

V gene: TRBV20-1
CDR3 protein: CSARDRETQYF

V gene: TRBV5-1
CDR3 protein: CASSSSTGVGNYEQYF

V gene: TRBV11-2
CDR3 protein: CASSLATRPTYEQYF

V gene: TRBV6-1
CDR3 protein: CASTTSGGTNEQFF

V gene: TRBV9
CDR3 protein: CASSVVQFTEQFF

V gene: TRBV29-1
CDR3 protein: CSVEGGGNQPQHF

V gene: TRBV5-1
CDR3 protein: CASSHGTGNTGELFF

V gene: TRBV25-1
CDR3 protein: CASRPTGGGNEQYF

V gene: TRBV19
CDR3 protein: CASRLQGDYYGYTF

V gene: TRBV5-1
CDR3 protein: CASSSSSRLNTEAFF

V gene: TRBV18
CDR3 protein: CASSPGQGTDTQYF

V gene: TRBV30
CDR3 protein: CAWSVQGNGYTF

V gene: TRBV18
CDR3 protein: CASSGGQGRAEAFF

V gene: TRBV30
CDR3 protein: CAWSVRQDGDYTF

V gene: TRBV7-3
CDR3 protein: CASSSSTDTQYF

V gene: TRBV15
CDR3 protein: CATSRAENRGPRDNEQFF

V gene: TRBV15
CDR3 protein: CATSREGLAETYEQYF

V gene: TRBV28
CDR3 protein: CAIMTGPNYGYTF

V gene: TRBV27
CDR3 protein: CASHRTGEYEQYF

V gene: TRBV2
CDR3 protein: CASRGGDLGNQPQHF

V gene: TRBV7-6
CDR3 protein: CASSFGWTDTQYF

V gene: TRBV28
CDR3 protein: CASSGGAGTEQYF

V gene: TRBV28
CDR3 protein: CASIGAPTDTQYF

V gene: TRBV5-5
CDR3 protein: CASSPPRDRGQRIQETQYF